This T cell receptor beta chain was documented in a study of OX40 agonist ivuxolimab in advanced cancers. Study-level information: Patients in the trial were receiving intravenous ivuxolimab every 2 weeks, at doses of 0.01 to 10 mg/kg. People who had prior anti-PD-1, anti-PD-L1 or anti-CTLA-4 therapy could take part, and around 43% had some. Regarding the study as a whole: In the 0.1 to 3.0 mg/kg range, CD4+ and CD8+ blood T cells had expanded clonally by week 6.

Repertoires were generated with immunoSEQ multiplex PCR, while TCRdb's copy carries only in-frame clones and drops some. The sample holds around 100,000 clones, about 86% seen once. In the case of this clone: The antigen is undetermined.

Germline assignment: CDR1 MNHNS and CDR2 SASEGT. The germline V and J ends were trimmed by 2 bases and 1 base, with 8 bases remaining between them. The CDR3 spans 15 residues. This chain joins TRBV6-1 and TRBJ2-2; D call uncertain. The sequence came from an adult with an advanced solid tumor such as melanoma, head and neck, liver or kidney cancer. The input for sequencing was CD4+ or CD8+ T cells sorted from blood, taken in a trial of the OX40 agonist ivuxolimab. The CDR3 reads CASSERAGNTGELFF. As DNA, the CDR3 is TGTGCCAGCAGTGAAAGGGCCGGGAACACCGGGGAGCTGTTTTTT.